Presented here are 29 T cell receptor beta chains from one specimen sequenced in a study of T cell responses to AZD1222 COVID-19 vaccine. TCRdb keeps only in-frame clones here, not all; method: immunoSEQ multiplex PCR. Of nearly 110,000 clones listed, 87% are singletons. The source was peripheral blood, collected on day 0 of AZD1222 vaccination. The receptors derive from an adult in good health.

V gene TRBV19 combines with J gene TRBJ2-7; no clear D. V lost 5 bases to trimming and J lost 6 bases, with 8 bases between them. This CDR3 is built from 11 residues. Germline values: CDR1 LNHDA, CDR2 SQIVND (reference sequence). The CDR3 loop is CASSRWGEQYF. DNA for the CDR3: TGTGCCAGTAGTCGATGGGGCGAGCAGTACTTC.

The chain combines TRBV2 with TRBJ2-7; 9 bases fit TRBD2. This CDR3 region has 14 residues. The germline V gene has CDR1 SNHLY and CDR2 FYNNEI. V was pared by 7 bases and J by 5 bases, with 9 bases of the junction left unmatched. The CDR3 reads CASNGGGANNEQYF. The CDR3 bases are TGTGCCAGCAATGGCGGGGGGGCGAACAACGAGCAGTACTTC. Full variable domain (rest looked up from reference TRBV2 and TRBJ2-7): EPEVTQTPSHQVTQMGQEVILRCVPISNHLYFYWYRQILGQKVEFLVSFYNNEISEKSEIFDDQFSVERPDGSNFTLKIRSTKLEDSAMYFCASNGGGANNEQYFGPGTRLTVT.

The rearrangement uses TRBV6-5 and TRBJ1-1; TRBD1 matches at 8 bases. Trimming took 7 bases from V and 8 from J; bases not matched to a gene: 12. The CDR3 spans 14 residues. CDR1 and CDR2 from the germline V gene are MNHEY and SVGAGI. This CDR3 is CASITDRVVTEAFF. The CDR3 nucleotides are TGTGCCAGCATCACGGACAGGGTAGTCACCGAAGCTTTCTTT.

This clone has only a few counts. V usage is TRBV30 and J usage is TRBJ1-1; D might be TRBD1 (5 bases). This CDR3 region has 13 residues. V was trimmed by 1 base and J by 0 bases, leaving 6 bases between them. The germline CDR1 and CDR2 sequences are GTSNPN and SVGIG (reference sequence). DNA of the CDR3: TGTGCCTGGAGTGAGACAGTGAACACTGAAGCTTTCTTT. This translates into CAWSETVNTEAFF.

The CDR3 DNA is TGTGCCAGCAGCCGTCCGGGGGGGCAGAATGAGCAGTTCTTC. This translates into CASSRPGGQNEQFF. The rearrangement links TRBV7-3 to TRBJ2-1; 8 bases align to TRBD2. The CDR3 runs 14 residues. The ends lost 5 bases at V and 7 bases at J; junction bases unmatched: 7. Per the germline V gene, CDR1 is SGHTA and CDR2 is FQGTGA.

The chain joins TRBV28 to TRBJ2-5; D might be TRBD2 (5 bases). With 8 bases removed from V and 4 bases from J, the gap between germline ends came to 14 bases. Per germline, CDR1 MDHEN and CDR2 SYDVKM. CDR3 size: 13 residues. CDR3 DNA sequence: TGTGCCAGCGTTTCTAGGAGCGGAGAGACCCAGTACTTC. Protein: CASVSRSGETQYF.

This clone was seen just once. CDR3 DNA: TGTGCCAGCAGCTTACCGGGACAGAGCACAGATACGCAGTATTTT. Translating gives CASSLPGQSTDTQYF. The genes are TRBV7-8 and TRBJ2-3; 7 nucleotides agree with TRBD1. The J segment lost 0 bases and the V segment lost 2 bases, leaving 2 bases of the junction unmatched. Germline loops: CDR1 SGHVS, CDR2 FQNEAQ. The CDR3 is 15 amino acids.

A few counts support this clone. The chain joins TRBV24-1 to TRBJ2-7; tentative D call: TRBD1 (5 bases). Trimming left V 11 bases short and J 2 bases short, with 18 bases between. Germline-derived CDR1 and CDR2 are KGHDR and SFDVKD. CDR3 length: 14 amino acids. Here the CDR3 reads CAIHASDTTYEQYF. CDR3 nucleotide sequence: TGTGCCATTCACGCCTCGGACACTACCTACGAGCAGTACTTC.

This clone was found once. This sequence joins TRBV30 and TRBJ1-6; possible D gene TRBD1, 5 bases. With 4 bases removed from V and 7 bases from J, the gap between germline ends came to 8 bases. Germline V gene data show CDR1 as GTSNPN and CDR2 as SVGIG (reference sequence). The CDR3 sequence is 12 residues long. The CDR3 reads CAWNPGNSPLHF. The CDR3, as DNA: TGTGCCTGGAACCCAGGGAATTCACCCCTCCACTTT.

With regard to this clone: Since a much larger clone is just one base distant, this may be a read error. The chain joins TRBV19 to TRBJ2-1; 11 nucleotides agree with TRBD2. Looked up from germline, CDR1 is LNHDA and CDR2 is SQIVND (reference sequence). The junction had 0 bases not matched to a gene; V was cut back by 3 bases and J by 2 bases. The CDR3 covers 15 residues. The CDR3 region has the DNA TGTGCCAGTAGTATGACTAGCGGGGCCTACAATGAGCAGTTCTTC. Its translation: CASSMTSGAYNEQFF.

The rearrangement joins TRBV7-2 to TRBJ1-2; D may be TRBD1 (5 bases). Germline V gene sequence: CDR1 SGHTA, CDR2 FQGNSA. The V end was cut by 8 bases, the J end by 0 bases, with 16 bases between. The CDR3 is 15 amino acids. For the CDR3, the DNA is TGTGCCAGCGGGTCCAGGGTATTAGCTAACTATGGCTACACCTTC. Protein product: CASGSRVLANYGYTF.

The rearrangement joins TRBV7-2 to TRBJ1-5; D is unresolved. Germline V CDR1 and CDR2: SGHTA, FQGNSA. The V and J ends lost 3 bases and 3 bases respectively, with 3 bases between them. The CDR3 runs to 12 residues. The CDR3 here is CASSLYNQPQHF. The CDR3 nucleotides read TGTGCCAGCAGCTTGTACAATCAGCCCCAGCATTTT.

The J gene is TRBJ1-5, the V gene TRBV7-2, with D uncertain. The CDR3 loop spans 16 amino acids. V lost 0 bases and J lost 4, with 13 bases in between. CDR1 and CDR2 from the germline V gene are SGHTA and FQGNSA. The CDR3 reads CASSLASARLNQPQHF. CDR3 sequence (DNA): TGTGCCAGCAGCTTAGCATCGGCCAGATTAAATCAGCCCCAGCATTTT.

The chain carries TRBV21-1 and TRBJ1-6; the D call in the table, TRBD1, was not verified against the DNA. TRBV21-1 is a pseudogene. CDR3 length equals 17 residues. CDR3: CASSVVGVGPYNSPLHF. The CDR3 DNA reads as TGTGCCAGCAGCGTAGTGGGTGTGGGGCCCTATAATTCACCCCTCCACTTT.

The chain uses TRBV7-3 and TRBJ2-7, with 10 bases identical to TRBD2. This CDR3 has 14 amino acids. Looked up from germline, CDR1 is SGHTA and CDR2 is FQGTGA. V was pared by 5 bases and J by 12 bases, with 13 bases of the junction left unmatched. The CDR3 loop is CASSPSSLAGVRYF. For the CDR3, the DNA is TGTGCCAGCAGCCCCTCTTCCCTAGCGGGAGTCCGGTACTTC.

About this clone: At the DNA level, this CDR3 is encoded by other sequences in the same sample as well. The V gene is TRBV9, the J gene TRBJ2-7; D is perhaps TRBD1 (5 bases). V was clipped by 0 bases and J by 2 bases, with 9 bases between them. The CDR3 runs 14 residues. Per germline, CDR1 SGDLS and CDR2 YYNGEE. In DNA, the CDR3 is TGTGCCAGCAGCGTAGGGGGCGAAACCTACGAGCAGTACTTC. It is translated as CASSVGGETYEQYF.

The CDR3, as DNA: TGTGCCAGCAGCTTGGTAGTAGGAGGGGGCAACTATGGCTACACCTTC. Its translation: CASSLVVGGGNYGYTF. V usage is TRBV7-2 and J usage is TRBJ1-2; 7 bases are a match to TRBD1. There are 16 residues in the CDR3. V lost 3 bases, J lost 2 bases, and 9 bases stayed unmatched. In germline, CDR1 is SGHTA, CDR2 FQGNSA.

The chain has TRBV7-2 and TRBJ1-5; TRBD1 matches 7 bases. From germline, CDR1 is SGHTA and CDR2 FQGNSA. CDR3 length: 15 residues. V gave up 6 bases and J gave up 6 bases; unmatched junction bases: 11. The CDR3: CASSTPGRGGQPQHF. CDR3 sequence (DNA): TGTGCCAGCAGTACACCCGGCAGGGGGGGTCAGCCCCAGCATTTT.

The genes are TRBV4-3 and TRBJ1-6; D possibly corresponds to TRBD1 (5 bases). V was pared by 0 bases and J by 7 bases, with 19 bases between. In germline, CDR1 is LGHNA, CDR2 YSLEER. The length of the CDR3 is 18 residues. Here the CDR3 reads CASSQEPLGGGWNSPLHF. DNA of the CDR3: TGCGCCAGCAGCCAAGAACCTCTCGGCGGGGGGTGGAATTCACCCCTCCACTTT.

The chain has TRBV7-6 and TRBJ1-4, with D perhaps TRBD1 (6 bases). The CDR3 is made up of 16 amino acids. Germline CDR1 reads SGHVS; CDR2 reads FNYEAQ. The V end was cut by 6 bases, the J end by 0 bases, with 14 bases between. The CDR3 DNA is TGTGCCAGCAGGGCTACGGGGGGCACAACTAATGAAAAACTGTTTTTT. Amino acid sequence: CASRATGGTTNEKLFF.

The V and J genes are TRBV6-5 and TRBJ2-1; D gene unclear. The germline V gene has CDR1 MNHEY and CDR2 SVGAGI. Trimming removed 7 bases from V and 4 bases from J, with 11 bases in between. This CDR3 has 13 amino acids. CDR3 amino acids: CASTPEVYNEQFF. As DNA, the CDR3 is TGTGCCAGCACCCCAGAGGTTTACAATGAGCAGTTCTTC.

This rearrangement joins TRBV6-1 to TRBJ1-5; D not certain. V gave up 2 bases and J gave up 7 bases, with 15 bases separating them. This CDR3 contains 15 residues. CDR1 and CDR2 from the germline V gene are MNHNS and SASEGT. CDR3 amino acids: CASSESGRVGQPQHF. CDR3 nucleotides: TGTGCCAGCAGTGAATCGGGCCGGGTTGGGCAGCCCCAGCATTTT.

This clone was found once. This CDR3 reads CASSDYRDRDLGYTF. CDR3 in DNA: TGTGCCAGCAGTGACTACCGGGACAGGGACTTAGGCTACACCTTC. V and J are TRBV6-2 or TRBV6-3 and TRBJ1-2; TRBD1 matches 9 bases. J was trimmed by 8 bases and V by 5 bases; bases with no gene match: 12. Germline V gives CDR1 MNHEY, CDR2 SVGEGT. The CDR3 contains 15 residues.

The V and J genes are TRBV7-9 and TRBJ2-1; D unresolved. The CDR3 runs to 15 residues. V was cut by 3 bases and J by 6 bases, with 15 bases left in between. Germline CDR1 SEHNR, CDR2 FQNEAQ (reference sequence). The CDR3 loop reads CASSFMGLDGNEQFF. The CDR3 DNA reads TGTGCCAGCAGCTTTATGGGTCTCGACGGCAATGAGCAGTTCTTC.

V gene TRBV25-1 combines with J gene TRBJ1-6, with 7 nucleotides matching TRBD1. This CDR3 spans 15 amino acids. Germline V gene lookup returns CDR1 MGHDK and CDR2 SYGVNS. The V and J ends lost 2 bases and 7 bases, in that order; junction bases with no gene match: 5. The CDR3 here is CASSEPQGVNSPLHF. The CDR3 DNA is TGTGCCAGCAGTGAACCTCAGGGGGTCAATTCACCCCTCCACTTT.

The chain has TRBV6-1 and TRBJ2-3; 7 bases are a match to TRBD2. There are 15 residues in the CDR3. After removal of 3 bases from V and 10 bases from J, the junction contained 13 bases not matched to a gene. Germline-derived CDR1 and CDR2 are MNHNS and SASEGT. DNA of the CDR3: TGTGCCAGCAGTGATAGTGGCGGGAGCTCTGAGGCGCAGTATTTT. This translates into CASSDSGGSSEAQYF.

This chain uses TRBV12-3 or TRBV12-4 with TRBJ1-2; D is possibly TRBD1 (5 bases). CDR3 length equals 12 residues. With 1 base removed from V and 6 bases from J, the gap between germline ends came to 6 bases. The CDR3 coding sequence is TGTGCCAGCAGTTTAGAGGGGAATGGCTACACCTTC. Translated, it gives CASSLEGNGYTF.

The chain is built from TRBV11-3 and TRBJ2-2; a possible D gene is TRBD2 (5 bases). V was trimmed by 4 bases and J by 1 base, leaving 7 bases between them. From germline, CDR1 is SGHNT and CDR2 YENEEA. This CDR3 has 14 amino acids. CDR3 sequence reads: CASSSGLNTGELFF. DNA of the CDR3: TGTGCCAGCAGCTCCGGACTGAACACCGGGGAGCTGTTTTTT.

This clone was seen a handful of times. The chain combines TRBV30 with TRBJ1-1; the D is unclear. Germline V gene sequence: CDR1 GTSNPN, CDR2 SVGIG (reference sequence). CDR3 size: 12 residues. V lost 2 bases, J lost 4 bases, and 8 bases lay in between. CDR3 nucleotide sequence: TGTGCCTGGAGTCAACGGGGCACTGAAGCTTTCTTT. The encoded protein is CAWSQRGTEAFF.